The T cell receptor (beta chain) under discussion was sequenced for a study of response to subunit inactivated influenza vaccine. Study outcomes and limitations: T cells newly recruited by each seasonal influenza vaccination are few, the authors suggested.

TCRdb reprocessed the RT-PCR reads via MiXCR and lists one record per CDR3 protein. The table has about 500,000 distinct CDR3 sequences, approximately 17% seen once. This clonotype was seen ten or more times. Its antigen is currently unknown. Germline loops: CDR1 SQVTM, CDR2 ANQGSEA. Deletions cut 4 bases from V and 3 bases from J, with 19 bases between. The CDR3 is 15 residues long. Material: CD4+ T cells sorted from PBMCs, obtained less than 30 months after vaccination. The rearrangement joins TRBV29-1 to TRBJ2-7; possibly TRBD1 or TRBD2 for D (5 bases each). The sequence was obtained from a man aged 50-75 years who received an inactivated influenza vaccine. CDR3 sequence reads: CSVGKLLGRSYEQYF. Written as DNA, the CDR3 is TGCAGCGTTGGAAAGCTACTGGGACGGAGCTACGAGCAGTACTTC.